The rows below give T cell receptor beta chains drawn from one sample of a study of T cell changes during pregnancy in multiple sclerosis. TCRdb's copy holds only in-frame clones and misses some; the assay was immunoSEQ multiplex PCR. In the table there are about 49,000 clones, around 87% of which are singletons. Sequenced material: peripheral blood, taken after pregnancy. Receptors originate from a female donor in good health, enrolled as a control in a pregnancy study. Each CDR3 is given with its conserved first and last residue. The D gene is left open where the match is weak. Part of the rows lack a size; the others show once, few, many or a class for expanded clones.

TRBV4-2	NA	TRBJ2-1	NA	TGTGCCAGCAGCCAAGAGCCAGCGGTGAGGAATGAGCAGTTCTTC	CASSQEPAVRNEQFF
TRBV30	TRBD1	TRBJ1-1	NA	TGTGCCTGGAGCTATGGACAGGGGAACACTGAAGCTTTCTTT	CAWSYGQGNTEAFF
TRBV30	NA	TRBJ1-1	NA	TGTGCCTGGAGTGTGGAACCGCCGAGGTTTGAAGCTTTCTTT	CAWSVEPPRFEAFF
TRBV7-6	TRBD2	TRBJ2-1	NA	TGTGCCAGCAGCCCAGCCTCCGGGACTACCCTCAATGAGCAGTTCTTC	CASSPASGTTLNEQFF
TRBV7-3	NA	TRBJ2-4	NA	TGTGCCAGCAGCCCTAGTCCCGTAGCCAAAAACATTCAGTACTTC	CASSPSPVAKNIQYF
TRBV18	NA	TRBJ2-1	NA	TGTGCCAGCTCACCGCCTCGCGGGCAGAGCTCCTACAATGAGCAGTTCTTC	CASSPPRGQSSYNEQFF
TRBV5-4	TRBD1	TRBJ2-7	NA	TGTGCCAGCAGCAGCCGGGACAGCTACGAGCAGTACTTC	CASSSRDSYEQYF
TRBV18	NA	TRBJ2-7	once	TGTGCCAGCTCACCACCGGAGACCTACTACGAGCAGTACTTC	CASSPPETYYEQYF
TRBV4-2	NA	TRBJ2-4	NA	TGTGCCAGCAGCCAAGCGGTGGGCAGGGATCTAGCCAAAAACATTCAGTACTTC	CASSQAVGRDLAKNIQYF
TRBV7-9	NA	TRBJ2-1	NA	TGTGCCAGCAGACCTAAGATTCTAGGAAATGAGCAGTTCTTC	CASRPKILGNEQFF
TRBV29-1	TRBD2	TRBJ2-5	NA	TGCAGCGTTGCCCTCAGCGGGAGAGCAGAGACCCAGTACTTC	CSVALSGRAETQYF